The 11 T cell receptor beta chains below all came from one sample that was sequenced in a study of blood T cell repertoires in COVID-19. TCRdb keeps only in-frame clones here, not all; method: immunoSEQ multiplex PCR. The sample holds 200,000 to 250,000 clones, approximately 84% seen once. The sequenced sample was PBMCs or T cells enriched from blood (not recorded which). These receptors were collected from a man in his sixties who had recovered from COVID-19.

This sequence joins TRBV24-1 and TRBJ2-2; 7 nucleotides line up with TRBD1. Germline V gene data show CDR1 as KGHDR and CDR2 as SFDVKD. Trimming removed 8 bases from V and 1 base from J; junction bases left unmatched: 6. CDR3 length equals 15 residues. Here the CDR3 reads CATKEGQVNTGELFF. Written as DNA, the CDR3 is TGTGCCACCAAAGAAGGACAGGTGAACACCGGGGAGCTGTTTTTT.

This clone has more than one count but fewer than ten. The chain recombines TRBV19 with TRBJ2-2, with TRBD1 matching 8 bases. The CDR3 covers 14 residues. Per germline, CDR1 LNHDA and CDR2 SQIVND (reference sequence). The V gene end was trimmed by 6 bases and the J gene end by 5 bases; junction bases not matched to a gene: 5. CDR3 residues: CASSGTGRTGELFF. The CDR3 DNA follows: TGTGCCAGTAGCGGGACAGGTCGAACCGGGGAGCTGTTTTTT.

The chain employs TRBV12-3 or TRBV12-4 and TRBJ2-3; possibly TRBD1 for D (6 bases). Trimming removed 8 bases at V and 3 bases at J, with 12 bases between. The CDR3 sequence is 13 residues long. The CDR3: CASEATGTDTQYF. CDR3 sequence (DNA): TGTGCCAGCGAAGCGACAGGAACAGATACGCAGTATTTT.

V is TRBV10-3 and J is TRBJ1-1; tentative D call: TRBD1 (6 bases). Germline CDR1 ENHRY, CDR2 SYGVKD. CDR3 length: 14 amino acids. Trimming stripped 3 bases from V and 1 base from J, with 9 bases between. For the CDR3, the DNA is TGTGCCATCAGTGAAACGGACAGGAACACTGAAGCTTTCTTT. Amino acid sequence: CAISETDRNTEAFF.

The rearrangement links TRBV7-8 to TRBJ2-7; D unresolved. The CDR3 has 13 residues. The germline V and J ends were trimmed by 1 base and 6 bases, with 10 bases remaining between them. Per germline, CDR1 SGHVS and CDR2 FQNEAQ. Here the CDR3 reads CASSLGEAFEQYF. CDR3 nucleotides: TGTGCCAGCAGCTTAGGAGAAGCGTTCGAGCAGTACTTC.

The chain recombines TRBV14 with TRBJ2-5; possibly TRBD2 for D (6 bases). V was shortened by 1 base and J by 2 bases, with 11 bases between the two germline ends. The V gene's germline CDR1 is SGHDN and CDR2 FVKESK. This CDR3 comprises 15 residues. The CDR3 DNA sequence: TGTGCCAGCAGCCAAGGGGGGAGGAAGCAAGAGACCCAGTACTTC. Translation gives CASSQGGRKQETQYF. Looking up the rest from reference TRBV14 and TRBJ2-5 gives the full variable domain: EAGVTQFPSHSVIEKGQTVTLRCDPISGHDNLYWYRRVMGKEIKFLLHFVKESKQDESGMPNNRFLAERTGGTYSTLKVQPAELEDSGVYFCASSQGGRKQETQYFGPGTRLLVL.

The rearrangement joins TRBV20-1 to TRBJ2-5; TRBD1 or TRBD2 may be the D gene (6 bases each). Germline CDR1 reads DFQATT; CDR2 reads SNEGSKA (reference sequence). This CDR3 has 14 residues. Trimming took 3 bases from V and 5 from J, leaving 16 bases between them. CDR3: CSASGGLEYETQYF. For the CDR3, the DNA is TGCAGTGCTAGTGGGGGGCTGGAGTATGAGACCCAGTACTTC.

This chain connects TRBV7-9 to TRBJ2-7; weak D call: TRBD1 (6 bases). CDR3 size: 15 residues. Germline CDR1 and CDR2: SEHNR and FQNEAQ (reference sequence). Trimming removed 6 bases at V and 6 bases at J, with 21 bases between. In DNA form, the CDR3 reads TGTGCCAGCAGGGGACCCCTTGCAGGGGCATCCGAGCAGTACTTC. Translation gives CASRGPLAGASEQYF.

In its sample, this clone was seen many times. The CDR3 loop reads CASRPDRDFYYGYTF. The CDR3 DNA sequence: TGTGCCAGCAGACCAGACAGGGACTTTTACTATGGCTACACCTTC. This chain links TRBV6-5 with TRBJ1-2; TRBD1 matches at 7 bases. The length of the CDR3 is 15 residues. Germline V gene lookup returns CDR1 MNHEY and CDR2 SVGAGI. Unmatched junction bases numbered 10, after V lost 6 bases and J lost 3 bases.

The chain carries TRBV11-2 and TRBJ1-2, with D hard to call. Per germline, CDR1 SGHAT and CDR2 FQNNGV. CDR3 length: 14 residues. Trimming removed 3 bases at V and 6 bases at J, with 14 bases between. CDR3 protein: CASSFSGLGDGYTF. CDR3 DNA: TGTGCCAGCAGCTTTAGCGGCTTAGGCGATGGCTACACCTTC.

This clone appeared once. J is TRBJ2-5 and V is TRBV20-1; TRBD1 might be the D (5 bases). This CDR3 spans 11 amino acids. V was pared by 7 bases and J by 2 bases, with 8 bases between. CDR1 and CDR2 (germline): DFQATT, SNEGSKA (reference sequence). DNA of the CDR3: TGCAGTGGGCACAGGCAAGAGACCCAGTACTTC. Residues: CSGHRQETQYF.